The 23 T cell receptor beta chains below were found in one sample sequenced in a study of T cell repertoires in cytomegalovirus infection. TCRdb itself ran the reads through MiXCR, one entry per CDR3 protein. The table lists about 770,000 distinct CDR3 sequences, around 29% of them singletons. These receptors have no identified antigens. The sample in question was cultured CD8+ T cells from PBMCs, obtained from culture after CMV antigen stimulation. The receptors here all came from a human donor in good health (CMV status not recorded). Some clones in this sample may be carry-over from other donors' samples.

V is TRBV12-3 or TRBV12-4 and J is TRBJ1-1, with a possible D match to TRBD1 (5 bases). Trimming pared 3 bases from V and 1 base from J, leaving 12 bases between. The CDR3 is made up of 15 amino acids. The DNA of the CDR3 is TGTGCCAGCAGTTTTGGCAGGGCCAGGAACACTGAAGCTTTCTTT. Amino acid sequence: CASSFGRARNTEAFF.

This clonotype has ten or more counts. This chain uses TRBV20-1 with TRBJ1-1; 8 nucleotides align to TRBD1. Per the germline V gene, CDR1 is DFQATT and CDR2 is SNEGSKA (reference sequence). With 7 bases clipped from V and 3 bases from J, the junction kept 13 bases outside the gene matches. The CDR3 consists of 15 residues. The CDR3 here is CSVPTGEKGDTEAFF. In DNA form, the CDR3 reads TGCAGTGTCCCGACAGGGGAAAAAGGGGACACTGAAGCTTTCTTT.

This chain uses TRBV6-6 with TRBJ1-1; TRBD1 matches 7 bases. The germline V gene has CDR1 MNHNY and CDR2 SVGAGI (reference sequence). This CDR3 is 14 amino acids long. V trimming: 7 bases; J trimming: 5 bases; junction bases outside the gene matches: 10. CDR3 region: CASTPSRGSTEAFF. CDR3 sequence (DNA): TGTGCCAGCACCCCAAGCAGGGGGTCGACTGAAGCTTTCTTT.

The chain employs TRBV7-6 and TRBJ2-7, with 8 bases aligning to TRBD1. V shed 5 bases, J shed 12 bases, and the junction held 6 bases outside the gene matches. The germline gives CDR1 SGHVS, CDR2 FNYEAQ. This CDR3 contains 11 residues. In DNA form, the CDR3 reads TGTGCCAGCAGCCAGGACAGGGAATTGTACGTC. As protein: CASSQDRELYV.

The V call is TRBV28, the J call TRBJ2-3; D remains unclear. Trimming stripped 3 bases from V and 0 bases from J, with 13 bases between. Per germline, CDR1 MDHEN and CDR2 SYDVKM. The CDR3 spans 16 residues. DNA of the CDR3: TGTGCCAGCAGTTTTCCTGGGATGAAGAGCACAGATACGCAGTATTTT. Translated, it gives CASSFPGMKSTDTQYF.

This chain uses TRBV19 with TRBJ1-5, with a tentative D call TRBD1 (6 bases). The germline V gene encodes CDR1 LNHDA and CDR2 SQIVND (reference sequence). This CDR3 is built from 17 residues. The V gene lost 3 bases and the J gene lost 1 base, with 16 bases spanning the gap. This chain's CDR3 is CASSIRKTQGSNQPQHF. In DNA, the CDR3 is TGTGCCAGTAGTATCCGGAAGACACAGGGAAGCAATCAGCCCCAGCATTTT.

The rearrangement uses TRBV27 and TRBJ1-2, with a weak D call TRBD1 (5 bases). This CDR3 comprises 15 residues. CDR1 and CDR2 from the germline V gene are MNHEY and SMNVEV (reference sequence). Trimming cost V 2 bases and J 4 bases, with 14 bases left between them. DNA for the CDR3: TGTGCCAGCAGTTTAGATCCGGGGCCGGGCTATGGCTACACCTTC. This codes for CASSLDPGPGYGYTF.

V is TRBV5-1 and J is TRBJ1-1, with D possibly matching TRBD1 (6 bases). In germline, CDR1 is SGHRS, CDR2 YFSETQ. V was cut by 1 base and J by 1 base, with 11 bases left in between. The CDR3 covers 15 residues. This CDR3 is CASSLWGASNTEAFF. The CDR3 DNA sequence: TGCGCCAGCAGCTTGTGGGGGGCCTCGAACACTGAAGCTTTCTTT.

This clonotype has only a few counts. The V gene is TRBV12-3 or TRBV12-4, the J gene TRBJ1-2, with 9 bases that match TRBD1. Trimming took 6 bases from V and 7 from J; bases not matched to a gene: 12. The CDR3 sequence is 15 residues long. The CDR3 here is CASSKTLTGGGGYTF. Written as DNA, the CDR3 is TGTGCCAGCAGCAAAACCCTCACAGGGGGCGGTGGCTACACCTTC.

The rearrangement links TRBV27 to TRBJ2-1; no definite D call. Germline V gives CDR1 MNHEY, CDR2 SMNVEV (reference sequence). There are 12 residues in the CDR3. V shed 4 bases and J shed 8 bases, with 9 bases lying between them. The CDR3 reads CASSSQPHEQFF. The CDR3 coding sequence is TGTGCCAGCAGTTCACAACCCCATGAGCAGTTCTTC.

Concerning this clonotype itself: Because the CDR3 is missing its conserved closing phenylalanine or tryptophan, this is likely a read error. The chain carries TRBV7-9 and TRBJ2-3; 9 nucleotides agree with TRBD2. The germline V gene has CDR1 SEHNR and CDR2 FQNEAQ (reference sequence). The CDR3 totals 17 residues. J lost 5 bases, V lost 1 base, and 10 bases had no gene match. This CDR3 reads CASSLGDSGGVQDTQYL. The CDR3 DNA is TGTGCCAGCAGCTTAGGTGATAGCGGGGGAGTCCAAGATACGCAGTATCTT.

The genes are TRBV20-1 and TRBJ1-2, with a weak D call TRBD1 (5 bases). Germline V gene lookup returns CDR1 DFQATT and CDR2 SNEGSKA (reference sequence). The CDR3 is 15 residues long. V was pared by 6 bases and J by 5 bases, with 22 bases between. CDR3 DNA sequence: TGCAGTGCCCCCCCCGGTCTCGGCGGGGGATATGGCTACACCTTC. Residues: CSAPPGLGGGYGYTF.

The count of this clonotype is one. The CDR3: CATQGMRGASNEQFF. CDR3 bases: TGTGCCACACAAGGGATGCGGGGGGCCTCCAATGAGCAGTTCTTC. The chain employs TRBV19 and TRBJ2-1, with 8 bases that match TRBD2. The CDR3 loop spans 15 amino acids. V shed 10 bases, J shed 6 bases, and the junction held 14 bases outside the gene matches. The germline CDR1 and CDR2 sequences are LNHDA and SQIVND (reference sequence).

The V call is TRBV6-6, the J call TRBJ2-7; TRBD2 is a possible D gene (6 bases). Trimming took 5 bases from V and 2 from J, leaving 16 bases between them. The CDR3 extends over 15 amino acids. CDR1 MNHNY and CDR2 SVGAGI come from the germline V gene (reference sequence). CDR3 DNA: TGTGCCAGCAGTGACCGGAGGGACGTGCCCTACGAGCAGTACGTC. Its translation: CASSDRRDVPYEQYV.

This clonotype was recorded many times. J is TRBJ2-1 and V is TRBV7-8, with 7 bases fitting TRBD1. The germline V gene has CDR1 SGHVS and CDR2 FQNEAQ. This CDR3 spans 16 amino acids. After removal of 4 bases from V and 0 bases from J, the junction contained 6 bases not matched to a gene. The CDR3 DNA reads TGTGCCAGCAGCTCCCCGGGACAGAGCTCCTACAATGAGCAGTTCTTC. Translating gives CASSSPGQSSYNEQFF.

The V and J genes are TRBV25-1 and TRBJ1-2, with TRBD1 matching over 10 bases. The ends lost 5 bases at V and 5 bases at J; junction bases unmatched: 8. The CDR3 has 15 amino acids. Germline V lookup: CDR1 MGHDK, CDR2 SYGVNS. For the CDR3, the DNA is TGTGCCAGCAGTATGGGACAGGGGATGGGGTATGGCTACACCTTC. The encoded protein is CASSMGQGMGYGYTF.

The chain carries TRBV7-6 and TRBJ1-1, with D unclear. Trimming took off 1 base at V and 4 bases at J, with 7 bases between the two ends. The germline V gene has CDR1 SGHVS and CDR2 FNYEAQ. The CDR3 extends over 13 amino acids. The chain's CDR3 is CASSLVMSTEAFF. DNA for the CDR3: TGTGCCAGCAGCTTAGTAATGAGCACTGAAGCTTTCTTT.

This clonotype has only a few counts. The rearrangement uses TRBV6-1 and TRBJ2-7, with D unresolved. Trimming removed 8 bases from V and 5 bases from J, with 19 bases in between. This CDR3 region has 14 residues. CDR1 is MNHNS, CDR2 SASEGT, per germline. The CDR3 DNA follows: TGTGCCAGCTCTGCCGGGTCCTTTCCCCACGAGCAGTACTTC. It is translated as CASSAGSFPHEQYF.

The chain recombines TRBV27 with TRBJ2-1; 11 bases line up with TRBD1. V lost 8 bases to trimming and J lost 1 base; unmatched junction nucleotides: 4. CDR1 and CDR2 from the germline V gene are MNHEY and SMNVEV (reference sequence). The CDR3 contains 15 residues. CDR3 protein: CASADRGQSYNEQFF. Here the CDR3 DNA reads TGTGCCAGCGCGGACAGGGGGCAATCCTACAATGAGCAGTTCTTC.

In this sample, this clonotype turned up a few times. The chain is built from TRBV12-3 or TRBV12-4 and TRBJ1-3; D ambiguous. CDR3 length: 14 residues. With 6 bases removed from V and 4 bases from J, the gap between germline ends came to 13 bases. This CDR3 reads CASRTPSLGNTIYF. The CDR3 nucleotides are TGTGCCAGCAGGACACCTTCTCTAGGAAACACCATATATTTT.

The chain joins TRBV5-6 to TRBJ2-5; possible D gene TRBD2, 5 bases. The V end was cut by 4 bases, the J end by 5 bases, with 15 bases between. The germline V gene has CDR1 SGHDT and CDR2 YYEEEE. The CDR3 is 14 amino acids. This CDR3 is CASSLGVPGETQYF. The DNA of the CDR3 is TGTGCCAGCAGCCTCGGGGTACCTGGGGAGACCCAGTACTTC.

CDR3 sequence: CASSLGPVGSGTEAFF. The CDR3 DNA reads TGTGCCAGCAGCTTGGGCCCCGTAGGTTCGGGCACTGAAGCTTTCTTT. The chain uses TRBV5-4 and TRBJ1-1, with D unclear. V lost 0 bases and J 4 bases, leaving 16 bases between the germline ends. CDR3 length: 16 residues. Germline V gene sequence: CDR1 SGHNT, CDR2 YYREEE (reference sequence).

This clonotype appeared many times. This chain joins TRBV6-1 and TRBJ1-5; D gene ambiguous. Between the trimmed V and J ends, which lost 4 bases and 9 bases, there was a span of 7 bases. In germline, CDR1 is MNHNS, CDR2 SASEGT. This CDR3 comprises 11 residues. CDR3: CASSAPGPQHF. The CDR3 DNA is TGTGCCAGCAGTGCCCCCGGGCCCCAGCATTTT.